This T cell receptor beta chain is drawn from a study of T cells after yellow fever vaccination. As for the study in general: Preparation used SMART-Seq v4 Ultra Low Input for the low-cell-number fractions.

TCRdb re-analysed the 5' RACE reads in MiXCR, keeping a single row per CDR3 protein. This sample yields over 150,000 distinct CDR3 sequences, of which approximately 6.8% are seen a single time; roughly 2.5% belongs to the top ten. Points from the study as a whole: The appearance of a small share of clonotypes in both CD4 and CD8 compartments was observed. It was a weaker secondary response, yet one that peaked faster, at day 5 versus 15.

This CDR3 is 13 amino acids long. V was pared by 6 bases and J by 4 bases, with 13 bases between. This clonotype was seen at least ten times. The antigen is unknown. The receptor comes from a man in his late teens or twenties who received the YFV17D yellow fever vaccine. This chain joins TRBV12-3 or TRBV12-4 and TRBJ2-7; tentatively, D is TRBD2 (6 bases). This specimen was CD4+ T cells sorted from PBMCs, taken 4 to 5 days after the first yellow fever vaccination. The CDR3 region is CASSEIAEYEQYF. The CDR3, as DNA: TGTGCCAGCAGCGAGATAGCGGAATACGAGCAGTACTTC.